This T cell receptor (beta chain) was documented in a study of brain T cells in children with intractable seizures. Sequenced by immunoSEQ multiplex PCR; TCRdb stores in-frame clones only, minus some. The data show under 400,000 clones, 93% seen once. On this clone itself: The antigen is unknown.

Time point specified: blood from clinic visit 5 months post-surgery; TSC patient then seizure free. Sequencing was limited to surgery cases with top T cell transcript signatures in brain tissue. V shed 6 bases, J shed 5 bases, and the junction held 12 bases outside the gene matches. The CDR3 runs to 15 residues. Germline CDR1 and CDR2: MNHEY and SMNVEV (reference sequence). Study observations and caveats: Patients' HCMV serostatus was unknown; virus specificity rests on CDR3 similarity alone.

V and J are TRBV27 and TRBJ2-7, with TRBD1 matching 8 bases. Sequencing used peripheral blood, obtained roughly 5 months after surgery. The clonotype was recovered from a boy less than two years old with tuberous sclerosis and intractable seizures. The CDR3 loop is CASRAIGDRTNEQYF. The DNA of the CDR3 is TGTGCCAGCAGGGCGATAGGGGACAGGACCAACGAGCAGTACTTC.